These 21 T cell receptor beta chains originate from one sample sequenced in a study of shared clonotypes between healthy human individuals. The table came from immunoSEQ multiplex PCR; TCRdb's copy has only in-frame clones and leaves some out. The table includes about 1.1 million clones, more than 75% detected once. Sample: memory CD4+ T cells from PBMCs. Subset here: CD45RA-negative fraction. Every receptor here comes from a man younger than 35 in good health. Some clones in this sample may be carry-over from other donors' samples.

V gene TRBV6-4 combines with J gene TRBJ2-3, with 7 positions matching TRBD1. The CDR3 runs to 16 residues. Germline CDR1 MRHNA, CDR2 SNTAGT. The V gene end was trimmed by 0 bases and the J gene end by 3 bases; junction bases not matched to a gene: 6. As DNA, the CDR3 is TGTGCCAGCAGTGACTCCCCGACAGGGTCTACAGATACGCAGTATTTT. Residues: CASSDSPTGSTDTQYF.

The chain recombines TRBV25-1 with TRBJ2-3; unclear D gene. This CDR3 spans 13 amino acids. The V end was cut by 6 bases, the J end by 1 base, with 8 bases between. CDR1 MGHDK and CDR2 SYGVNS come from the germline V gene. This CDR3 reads CASRRDGTDTQYF. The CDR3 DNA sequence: TGTGCCAGCAGACGTGACGGCACAGATACGCAGTATTTT.

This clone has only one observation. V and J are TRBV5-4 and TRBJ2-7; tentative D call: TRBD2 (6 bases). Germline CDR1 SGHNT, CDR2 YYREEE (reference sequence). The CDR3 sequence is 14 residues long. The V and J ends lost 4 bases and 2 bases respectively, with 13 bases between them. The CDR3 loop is CASSPGLSPYEQYF. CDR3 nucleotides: TGTGCCAGCAGCCCCGGACTATCCCCCTACGAGCAGTACTTC.

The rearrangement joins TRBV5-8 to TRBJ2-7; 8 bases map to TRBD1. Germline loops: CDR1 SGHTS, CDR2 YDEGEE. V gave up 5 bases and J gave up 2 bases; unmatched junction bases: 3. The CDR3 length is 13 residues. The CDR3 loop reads CASRLTGAYEQYF. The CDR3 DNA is TGTGCCAGCAGGTTGACAGGGGCCTACGAGCAGTACTTC. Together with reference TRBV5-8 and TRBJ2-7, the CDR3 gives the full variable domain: EAGVTQSPTHLIKTRGQQATLRCSPISGHTSVYWYQQALGLGLQFLLWYDEGEERNRGNFPPRFSGRQFPNYSSELNVNALELEDSALYLCASRLTGAYEQYFGPGTRLTVT.

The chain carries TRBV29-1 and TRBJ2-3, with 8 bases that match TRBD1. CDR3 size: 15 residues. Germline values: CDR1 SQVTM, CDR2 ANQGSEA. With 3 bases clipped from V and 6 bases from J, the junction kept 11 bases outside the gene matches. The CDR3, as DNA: TGCAGCGTTGATAGGGTGGGACAGGTCCTTGATACGCAGTATTTT. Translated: CSVDRVGQVLDTQYF.

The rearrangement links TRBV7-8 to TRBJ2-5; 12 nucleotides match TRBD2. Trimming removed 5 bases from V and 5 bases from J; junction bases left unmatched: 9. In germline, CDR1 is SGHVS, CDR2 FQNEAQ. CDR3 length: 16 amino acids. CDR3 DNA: TGTGCCAGCAGCCCCCGACTAGCGGGAGAAGCGGAGACCCAGTACTTC. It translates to CASSPRLAGEAETQYF.

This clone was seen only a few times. The CDR3 sequence is CASSQDQWPDGSYEQYF. CDR3 sequence (DNA): TGCGCCAGCAGCCAAGACCAATGGCCGGACGGTTCCTACGAGCAGTACTTC. This chain connects TRBV4-1 to TRBJ2-7; no definite D call. CDR1 is MGHRA, CDR2 YSYEKL, per germline. This CDR3 comprises 17 residues. V was pared by 0 bases and J by 1 base, with 16 bases between.

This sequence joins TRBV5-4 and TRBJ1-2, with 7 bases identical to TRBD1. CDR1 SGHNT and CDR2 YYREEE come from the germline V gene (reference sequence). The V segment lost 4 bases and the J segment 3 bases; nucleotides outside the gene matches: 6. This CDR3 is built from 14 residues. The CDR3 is CASSQGDRDYGYTF. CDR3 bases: TGTGCCAGCAGCCAAGGCGACAGGGACTATGGCTACACCTTC.

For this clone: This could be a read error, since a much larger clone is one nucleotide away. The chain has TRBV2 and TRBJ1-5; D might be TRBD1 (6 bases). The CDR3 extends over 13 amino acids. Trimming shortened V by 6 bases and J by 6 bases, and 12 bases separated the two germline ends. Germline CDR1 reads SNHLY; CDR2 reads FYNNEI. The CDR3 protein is CASSRDTGQPQHF. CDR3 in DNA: TGTGCCAGCAGCCGGGACACAGGTCAGCCCCAGCATTTT.

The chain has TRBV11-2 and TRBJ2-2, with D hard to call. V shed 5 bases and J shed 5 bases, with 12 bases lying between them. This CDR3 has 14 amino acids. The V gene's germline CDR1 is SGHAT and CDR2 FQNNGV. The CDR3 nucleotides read TGTGCCAGCAGCCTCAACGTGGGGACCGGGGAGCTGTTTTTT. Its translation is CASSLNVGTGELFF.

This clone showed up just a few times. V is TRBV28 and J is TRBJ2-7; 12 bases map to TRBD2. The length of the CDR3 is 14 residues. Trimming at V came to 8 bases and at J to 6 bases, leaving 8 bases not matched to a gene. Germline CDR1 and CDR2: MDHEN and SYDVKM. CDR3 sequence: CASVEGLAGREQYF. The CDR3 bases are TGTGCCAGCGTCGAAGGACTAGCGGGACGCGAGCAGTACTTC.

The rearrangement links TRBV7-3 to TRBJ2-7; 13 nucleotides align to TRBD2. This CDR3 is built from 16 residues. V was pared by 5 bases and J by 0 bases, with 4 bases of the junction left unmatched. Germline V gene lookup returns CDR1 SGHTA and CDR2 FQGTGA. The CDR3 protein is CASSRTSGGPSYEQYF. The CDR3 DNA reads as TGTGCCAGCAGCAGGACTAGCGGGGGACCCTCCTACGAGCAGTACTTC.

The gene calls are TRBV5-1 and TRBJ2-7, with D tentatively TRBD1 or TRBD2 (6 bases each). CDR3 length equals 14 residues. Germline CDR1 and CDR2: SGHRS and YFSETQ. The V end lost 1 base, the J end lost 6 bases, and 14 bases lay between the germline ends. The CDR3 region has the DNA TGCGCCAGCAGCTTGTTCGGAGGGGGATTCGAGCAGTACTTC. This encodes CASSLFGGGFEQYF. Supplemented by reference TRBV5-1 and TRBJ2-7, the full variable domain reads KAGVTQTPRYLIKTRGQQVTLSCSPISGHRSVSWYQQTPGQGLQFLFEYFSETQRNKGNFPGRFSGRQFSNSRSEMNVSTLELGDSALYLCASSLFGGGFEQYFGPGTRLTVT.

CDR3 coding DNA: TGCGCCAGCAGCTTGGGTAGCGGGAGTTTTAATGAGCAGTTCTTC. The encoded protein is CASSLGSGSFNEQFF. The chain uses TRBV5-1 and TRBJ2-1, with 9 bases that match TRBD2. This CDR3 has 15 amino acids. Germline CDR1 is SGHRS and CDR2 is YFSETQ. Unmatched junction bases numbered 5, after V lost 0 bases and J lost 7 bases.

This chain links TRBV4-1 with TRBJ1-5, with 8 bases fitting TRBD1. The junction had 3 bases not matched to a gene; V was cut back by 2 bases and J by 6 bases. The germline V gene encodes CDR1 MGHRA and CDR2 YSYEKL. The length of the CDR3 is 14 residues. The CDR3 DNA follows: TGCGCCAGCAGCCAAATACAGGGGGTTCAGCCCCAGCATTTT. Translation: CASSQIQGVQPQHF.

DNA of the CDR3: TGCGCCAGCAGCCCGACAGGGGGCCTGTTGGATGAGCAGTTCTTC. This encodes CASSPTGGLLDEQFF. The rearrangement links TRBV5-1 to TRBJ2-1; 10 bases are shared with TRBD1. CDR3 length: 15 amino acids. Germline V gene sequence: CDR1 SGHRS, CDR2 YFSETQ. The V gene end was trimmed by 4 bases and the J gene end by 8 bases; junction bases not matched to a gene: 9.

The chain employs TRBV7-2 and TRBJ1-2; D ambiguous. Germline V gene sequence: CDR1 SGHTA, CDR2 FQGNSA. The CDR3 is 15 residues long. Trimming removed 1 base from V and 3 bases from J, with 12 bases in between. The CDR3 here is CASSLVGSVDYGYTF. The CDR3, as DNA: TGTGCCAGCAGCTTAGTGGGCAGTGTTGACTATGGCTACACCTTC. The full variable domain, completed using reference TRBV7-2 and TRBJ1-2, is GAGVSQSPSNKVTEKGKDVELRCDPISGHTALYWYRQSLGQGLEFLIYFQGNSAPDKSGLPSDRFSAERTGGSVSTLTIQRTQQEDSAVYLCASSLVGSVDYGYTFGSGTRLTVV.

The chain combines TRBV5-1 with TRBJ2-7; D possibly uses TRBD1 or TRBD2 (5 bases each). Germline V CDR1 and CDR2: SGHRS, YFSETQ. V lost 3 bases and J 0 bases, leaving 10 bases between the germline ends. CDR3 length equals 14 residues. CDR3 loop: CASSSTGTSYEQYF. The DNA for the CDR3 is TGCGCCAGCAGCTCAACCGGGACCTCCTACGAGCAGTACTTC.

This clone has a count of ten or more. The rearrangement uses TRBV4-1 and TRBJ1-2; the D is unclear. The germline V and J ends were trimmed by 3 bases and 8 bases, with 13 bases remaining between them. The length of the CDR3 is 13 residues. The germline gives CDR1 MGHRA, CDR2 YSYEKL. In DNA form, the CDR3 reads TGCGCCAGCAGCCACGAAGTGGAGCGAGGCTACACCTTC. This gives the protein CASSHEVERGYTF.

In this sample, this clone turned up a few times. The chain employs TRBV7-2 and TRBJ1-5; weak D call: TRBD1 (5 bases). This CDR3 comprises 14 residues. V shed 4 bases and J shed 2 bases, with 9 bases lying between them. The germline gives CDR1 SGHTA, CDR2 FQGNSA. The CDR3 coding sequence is TGTGCCAGCAGCTGGGGGTTTGGCAATCAGCCCCAGCATTTT. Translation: CASSWGFGNQPQHF. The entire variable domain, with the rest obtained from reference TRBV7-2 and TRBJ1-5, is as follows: GAGVSQSPSNKVTEKGKDVELRCDPISGHTALYWYRQSLGQGLEFLIYFQGNSAPDKSGLPSDRFSAERTGGSVSTLTIQRTQQEDSAVYLCASSWGFGNQPQHFGDGTRLSIL.

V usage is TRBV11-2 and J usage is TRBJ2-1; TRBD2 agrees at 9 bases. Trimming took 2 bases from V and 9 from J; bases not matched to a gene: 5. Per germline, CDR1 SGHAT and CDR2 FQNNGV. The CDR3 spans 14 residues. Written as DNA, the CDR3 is TGTGCCAGCAGCTTAAGTGCGGGAGGGGGTGAGCAGTTCTTC. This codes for CASSLSAGGGEQFF.